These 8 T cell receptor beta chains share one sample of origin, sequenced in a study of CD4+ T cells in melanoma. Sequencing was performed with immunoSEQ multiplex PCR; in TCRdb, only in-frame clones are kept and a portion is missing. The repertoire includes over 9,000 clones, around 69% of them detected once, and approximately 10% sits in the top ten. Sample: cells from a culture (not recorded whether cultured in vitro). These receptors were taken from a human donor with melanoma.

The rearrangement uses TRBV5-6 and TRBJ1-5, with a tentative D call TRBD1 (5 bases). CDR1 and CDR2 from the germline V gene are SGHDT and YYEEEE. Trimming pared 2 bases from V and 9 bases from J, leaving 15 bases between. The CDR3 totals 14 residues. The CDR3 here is CASSFRGAEGPQHF. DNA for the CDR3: TGTGCCAGCAGCTTTCGGGGCGCCGAGGGGCCCCAGCATTTT.

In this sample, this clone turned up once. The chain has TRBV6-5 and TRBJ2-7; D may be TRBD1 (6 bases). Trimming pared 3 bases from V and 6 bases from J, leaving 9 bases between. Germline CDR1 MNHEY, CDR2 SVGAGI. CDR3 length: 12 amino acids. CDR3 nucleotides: TGTGCCAGCAGTTATCTAGGGGGCGAGCAGTACTTC. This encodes CASSYLGGEQYF.

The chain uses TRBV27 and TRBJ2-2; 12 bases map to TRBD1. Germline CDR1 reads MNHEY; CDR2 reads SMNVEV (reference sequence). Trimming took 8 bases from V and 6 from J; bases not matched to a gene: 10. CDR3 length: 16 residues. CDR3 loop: CASRDRGLAFAGELFF. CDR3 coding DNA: TGTGCCAGCCGGGACAGGGGGCTCGCGTTCGCCGGGGAGCTGTTTTTT.

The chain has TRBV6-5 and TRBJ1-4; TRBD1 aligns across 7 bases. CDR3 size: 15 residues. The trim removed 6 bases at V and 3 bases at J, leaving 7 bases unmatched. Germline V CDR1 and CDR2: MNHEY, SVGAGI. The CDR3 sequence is CASSSDRAANEKLFF. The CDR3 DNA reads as TGTGCCAGCAGCTCCGACAGGGCTGCTAATGAAAAACTGTTTTTT.

CDR3 DNA: TGTGCCATCAGTGAGGTGAGGTTAGGGCGGGACAGTTACTATGGCTACACCTTC. Encoded protein: CAISEVRLGRDSYYGYTF. V and J are TRBV10-3 and TRBJ1-2; 7 nucleotides match TRBD1. This CDR3 is built from 18 residues. With V trimmed by 2 bases and J by 3 bases, 15 bases remained unmatched. CDR1 and CDR2 from the germline V gene are ENHRY and SYGVKD.

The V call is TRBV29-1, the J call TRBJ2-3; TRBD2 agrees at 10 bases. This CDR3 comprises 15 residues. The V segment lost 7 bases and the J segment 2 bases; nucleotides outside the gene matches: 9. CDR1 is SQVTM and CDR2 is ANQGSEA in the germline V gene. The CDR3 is CSALLLAGYTDTQYF. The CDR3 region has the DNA TGCAGCGCCCTCTTACTAGCGGGGTACACAGATACGCAGTATTTT.

DNA for the CDR3: TGTGCCAGCAGCCTCCTCGGGCGGGGTCGATTTAACACAGATACGCAGTATTTT. Translating it yields CASSLLGRGRFNTDTQYF. The chain links TRBV7-8 to TRBJ2-3; maybe TRBD2 (6 bases). The CDR3 is 18 residues long. Per germline, CDR1 SGHVS and CDR2 FQNEAQ. Trimming removed 5 bases from V and 2 bases from J, with 23 bases in between.

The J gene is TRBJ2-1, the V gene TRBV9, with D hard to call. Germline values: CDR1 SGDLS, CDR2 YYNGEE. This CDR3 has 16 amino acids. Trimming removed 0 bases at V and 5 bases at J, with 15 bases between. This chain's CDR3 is CASSVGDVVGHNEQFF. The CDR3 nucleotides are TGTGCCAGCAGCGTAGGCGATGTAGTAGGTCACAATGAGCAGTTCTTC.